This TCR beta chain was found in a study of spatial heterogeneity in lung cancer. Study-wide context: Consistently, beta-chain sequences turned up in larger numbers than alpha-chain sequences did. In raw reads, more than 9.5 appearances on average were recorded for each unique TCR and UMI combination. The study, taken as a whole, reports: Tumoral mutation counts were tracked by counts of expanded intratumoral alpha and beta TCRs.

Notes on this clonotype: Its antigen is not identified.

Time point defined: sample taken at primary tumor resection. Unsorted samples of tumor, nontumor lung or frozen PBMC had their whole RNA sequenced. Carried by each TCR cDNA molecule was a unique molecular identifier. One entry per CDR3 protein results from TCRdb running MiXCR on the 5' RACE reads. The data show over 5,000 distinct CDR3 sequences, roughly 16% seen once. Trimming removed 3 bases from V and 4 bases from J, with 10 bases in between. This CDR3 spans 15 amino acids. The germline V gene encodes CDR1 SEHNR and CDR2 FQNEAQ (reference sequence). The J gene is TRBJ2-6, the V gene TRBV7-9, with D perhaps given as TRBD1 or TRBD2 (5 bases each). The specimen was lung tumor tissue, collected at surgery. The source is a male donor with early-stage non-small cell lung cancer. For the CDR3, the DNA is TGTGCCAGCAGCTTGAGGGGCGTCGGGGCCAACGTCCTGACTTTC. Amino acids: CASSLRGVGANVLTF.